These 29 T cell receptor beta chains were sequenced from one sample in a study of shared clonotypes between healthy human individuals. Repertoires were generated with immunoSEQ multiplex PCR, while TCRdb's copy carries only in-frame clones and drops some. The sample contains over 1.5 million clones, about 98% of which appear only once. The sequencing input was naive CD4+ T cells sorted from blood. This sample's subset: CD45RA+ positively selected. These receptors were collected from a man aged 25-40 years in good health.

The V gene is TRBV2, the J gene TRBJ2-1, with 11 bases aligning to TRBD1. After removal of 7 bases from V and 10 bases from J, the junction contained 27 bases not matched to a gene. In germline, CDR1 is SNHLY, CDR2 FYNNEI. CDR3 size: 20 residues. This CDR3 is CASNSRAPGRVRTGGEEQFF. The CDR3 bases are TGTGCCAGCAATTCCCGAGCCCCAGGTCGCGTCAGGACAGGGGGCGAAGAGCAGTTCTTC.

The V and J genes are TRBV27 and TRBJ1-1, with D possibly matching TRBD1 (5 bases). CDR3 length: 14 amino acids. V lost 1 base to trimming and J lost 4 bases, with 10 bases between them. The V gene's germline CDR1 is MNHEY and CDR2 SMNVEV (reference sequence). The DNA for the CDR3 is TGTGCCAGCAGTTTATTCGGGGCGGGCACTGAAGCTTTCTTT. It translates to CASSLFGAGTEAFF.

The J gene is TRBJ2-1, the V gene TRBV27, with TRBD2 matching over 12 bases. This CDR3 contains 14 residues. The germline CDR1 and CDR2 sequences are MNHEY and SMNVEV (reference sequence). The J segment lost 9 bases and the V segment lost 10 bases, leaving 10 bases of the junction unmatched. The CDR3 loop is CATLTSGRIGEQFF. CDR3 nucleotides: TGTGCCACCCTGACTAGCGGGAGAATAGGTGAGCAGTTCTTC.

The chain employs TRBV4-3 and TRBJ2-3, with unresolved D. The length of the CDR3 is 15 residues. CDR1 and CDR2 from the germline V gene are LGHNA and YSLEER. Trimming took 0 bases from V and 8 from J, leaving 15 bases between them. The CDR3 loop reads CASSQEGPVSGTQYF. CDR3 DNA sequence: TGCGCCAGCAGCCAAGAGGGCCCCGTTAGTGGTACGCAGTATTTT.

The CDR3 loop is CASSPRLINEQFF. CDR3 DNA: TGTGCCAGCAGCCCCCGTTTGATTAATGAGCAGTTCTTC. V usage is TRBV7-9 and J usage is TRBJ2-1, with unresolved D. CDR1 and CDR2 from the germline V gene are SEHNR and FQNEAQ (reference sequence). The length of the CDR3 is 13 residues. V was cut by 5 bases and J by 7 bases, with 12 bases left in between.

The chain employs TRBV11-3 and TRBJ2-5, with 10 positions matching TRBD1. Trimming took 5 bases from V and 3 from J; bases not matched to a gene: 3. The CDR3 sequence is 14 residues long. The germline CDR1 and CDR2 sequences are SGHNT and YENEEA. The CDR3 loop is CASSPGQGKETQYF. The CDR3 nucleotides are TGTGCCAGCAGCCCGGGACAGGGGAAAGAGACCCAGTACTTC.

This clone was detected only once. This sample also contains other DNA sequences that code for the same CDR3. The gene calls are TRBV18 and TRBJ1-4; D uncertain. The germline gives CDR1 KGHSH, CDR2 LQKENI. The CDR3 is 14 amino acids. The ends were cut back, 3 bases at V and 0 bases at J, with 5 bases in the middle. The CDR3 bases are TGTGCCAGCTCACCGGGAGCAACTAATGAAAAACTGTTTTTT. Translating it yields CASSPGATNEKLFF. Full variable domain (rest looked up from reference TRBV18 and TRBJ1-4): NAGVMQNPRHLVRRRGQEARLRCSPMKGHSHVYWYRQLPEEGLKFMVYLQKENIIDESGMPKERFSAEFPKEGPSILRIQQVVRGDSAAYFCASSPGATNEKLFFGSGTQLSVL.

The chain recombines TRBV5-1 with TRBJ2-6; D possibly corresponds to TRBD1 (6 bases). This CDR3 is 15 amino acids long. The ends were cut back, 5 bases at V and 2 bases at J, with 11 bases in the middle. The germline V gene has CDR1 SGHRS and CDR2 YFSETQ. The DNA for the CDR3 is TGCGCCAGCAGAACAGGGACCGCTGGGGCCAACGTCCTGACTTTC. This gives the protein CASRTGTAGANVLTF.

The gene calls are TRBV29-1 and TRBJ2-1; 9 bases match TRBD1. V lost 7 bases to trimming and J lost 6 bases; unmatched junction nucleotides: 10. The CDR3 runs 14 residues. Germline V gene lookup returns CDR1 SQVTM and CDR2 ANQGSEA. The CDR3 DNA is TGCAGCGCTAAGGACAGGGGCACCCTCAATGAGCAGTTCTTC. It yields the protein CSAKDRGTLNEQFF.

J is TRBJ2-4 and V is TRBV18, with 8 bases that match TRBD1. CDR3 length: 13 amino acids. Germline V CDR1 and CDR2: KGHSH, LQKENI. V was pared by 1 base and J by 11 bases, with 4 bases of the junction left unmatched. The CDR3 nucleotides read TGTGCCAGCTCACCACAGGGACAGGCCCTTCAGTACTTC. Translated, it gives CASSPQGQALQYF.

The rearrangement links TRBV9 to TRBJ2-3; D unresolved. Trimming removed 0 bases from V and 8 bases from J, with 10 bases in between. Germline CDR1 and CDR2: SGDLS and YYNGEE. The CDR3 has 13 amino acids. CDR3 in DNA: TGTGCCAGCAGCGTAGCCGAATTGGGTACGCAGTATTTT. Translating gives CASSVAELGTQYF.

The chain carries TRBV11-2 and TRBJ2-7; D is perhaps TRBD2 (5 bases). V shed 3 bases and J shed 2 bases, with 14 bases lying between them. CDR1 SGHAT and CDR2 FQNNGV come from the germline V gene. This CDR3 comprises 15 residues. Here the CDR3 reads CASSFSRGYPYEQYF. CDR3 coding DNA: TGTGCCAGCAGCTTTAGCCGGGGATATCCCTACGAGCAGTACTTC.

Worth noting for this clone: Other DNA sequences from this sample encode an identical CDR3 as well. The chain is built from TRBV7-3 and TRBJ2-3, with D unclear. The germline gives CDR1 SGHTA, CDR2 FQGTGA. The CDR3 spans 14 residues. V was clipped by 0 bases and J by 0 bases, with 4 bases between them. Written as DNA, the CDR3 is TGTGCCAGCAGCTTAACCCCCAGCACAGATACGCAGTATTTT. As protein: CASSLTPSTDTQYF.

The genes are TRBV7-2 and TRBJ2-1; 9 bases fit TRBD2. Losses at the gene ends were 6 bases for V and 10 bases for J; bases not matched to a gene: 1. The V gene's germline CDR1 is SGHTA and CDR2 FQGNSA. There are 11 residues in the CDR3. CDR3: CASRGTSEQFF. CDR3 DNA sequence: TGTGCCAGCAGGGGGACTAGCGAGCAGTTCTTC.

The chain combines TRBV6-1 with TRBJ1-1; maybe TRBD1 (5 bases). Germline V gives CDR1 MNHNS, CDR2 SASEGT. Trimming cost V 6 bases and J 8 bases, with 16 bases left between them. The CDR3 sequence is 13 residues long. DNA of the CDR3: TGTGCCAGCAGGGAATTTACGGGACCAGAAGCTTTCTTT. This gives the protein CASREFTGPEAFF.

A single count supports this clone. The J gene is TRBJ1-1, the V gene TRBV2; possible D gene TRBD1, 5 bases. This CDR3 has 16 amino acids. Germline CDR1 is SNHLY and CDR2 is FYNNEI. Trimming removed 6 bases at V and 0 bases at J, with 17 bases between. The CDR3 spells CASRLGANRLNTEAFF. The CDR3 coding sequence is TGTGCCAGCAGGCTAGGGGCCAACCGTCTGAACACTGAAGCTTTCTTT.

J is TRBJ2-5 and V is TRBV7-2, with a weak D call TRBD2 (5 bases). V was shortened by 4 bases and J by 4 bases, with 13 bases between the two germline ends. Germline CDR1 reads SGHTA; CDR2 reads FQGNSA. The CDR3 contains 14 residues. CDR3 sequence: CASSSRTRRETQYF. The CDR3 DNA follows: TGTGCCAGCAGCTCACGGACTCGCCGAGAGACCCAGTACTTC.

The chain joins TRBV9 to TRBJ2-7; D ambiguous. Germline CDR1 SGDLS, CDR2 YYNGEE. The CDR3 has 15 residues. Trimming pared 4 bases from V and 4 bases from J, leaving 18 bases between. CDR3 protein: CASSPNLDATYEQYF. CDR3 sequence (DNA): TGTGCCAGCAGCCCAAACCTAGACGCAACTTACGAGCAGTACTTC. The full variable domain, with the rest looked up from reference TRBV9 and TRBJ2-7, is DSGVTQTPKHLITATGQRVTLRCSPRSGDLSVYWYQQSLDQGLQFLIQYYNGEERAKGNILERFSAQQFPDLHSELNLSSLELGDSALYFCASSPNLDATYEQYFGPGTRLTVT.

V and J are TRBV7-3 and TRBJ2-7; D might be TRBD1 (6 bases). The V gene's germline CDR1 is SGHTA and CDR2 FQGTGA. The CDR3 runs to 13 residues. Trimming pared 4 bases from V and 0 bases from J, leaving 7 bases between. In DNA, the CDR3 is TGTGCCAGCAGCTCAGGGGCCTCCTACGAGCAGTACTTC. Amino acid sequence: CASSSGASYEQYF.

The rearrangement uses TRBV5-4 and TRBJ1-3; D is unclear. The CDR3 is made up of 14 amino acids. CDR1 and CDR2 (germline): SGHNT, YYREEE (reference sequence). The V gene lost 0 bases and the J gene lost 4 bases, with 8 bases spanning the gap. The CDR3 is CASSLESVGNTIYF. The CDR3 DNA reads TGTGCCAGCAGCTTGGAGAGTGTCGGAAACACCATATATTTT.

A few counts support this clone. The V and J genes are TRBV10-1 and TRBJ2-2; 8 nucleotides line up with TRBD2. Trimming cost V 3 bases and J 5 bases; bases outside gene matches: 8. Germline values: CDR1 WNHNN, CDR2 SYGVQD (reference sequence). The CDR3 totals 16 residues. CDR3 amino acids: CASSDLSGDSTGELFF. CDR3 in DNA: TGCGCCAGCAGTGACCTTAGCGGGGACTCGACCGGGGAGCTGTTTTTT.

V and J are TRBV5-1 and TRBJ1-1; 7 nucleotides align to TRBD1. V was pared by 8 bases and J by 4 bases, with 14 bases of the junction left unmatched. Germline CDR1 and CDR2: SGHRS and YFSETQ. The CDR3 is 15 residues long. The CDR3 loop reads CASIGGTDSSTEAFF. DNA of the CDR3: TGCGCCAGTATAGGGGGCACGGATTCAAGCACTGAAGCTTTCTTT.

The V call is TRBV27, the J call TRBJ1-2, with 8 nucleotides matching TRBD1. J lost 0 bases, V lost 6 bases, and 0 bases had no gene match. The germline CDR1 and CDR2 sequences are MNHEY and SMNVEV (reference sequence). The CDR3 is 13 amino acids. CDR3 sequence reads: CASRDRANYGYTF. The DNA of the CDR3 is TGTGCCAGCAGGGACAGGGCTAACTATGGCTACACCTTC.

The chain carries TRBV10-3 and TRBJ1-2; maybe TRBD1 (6 bases). This CDR3 is built from 15 residues. Trimming took off 11 bases at V and 6 bases at J, with 25 bases between the two ends. CDR1 is ENHRY and CDR2 is SYGVKD in the germline V gene. The CDR3 region is CAARPGHRVIDGYTF. CDR3 sequence (DNA): TGTGCCGCGAGGCCGGGACATCGCGTTATCGATGGCTACACCTTC.

On this clone: Other DNA sequences in this specimen translate into the identical CDR3. V and J are TRBV28 and TRBJ2-3, with D possibly matching TRBD1 (5 bases). The germline V and J ends were trimmed by 5 bases and 1 base, with 10 bases remaining between them. This CDR3 is built from 14 residues. Per the germline V gene, CDR1 is MDHEN and CDR2 is SYDVKM. CDR3 in DNA: TGTGCCAGCAGTACTGGACATCGCACAGATACGCAGTATTTT. The encoded protein is CASSTGHRTDTQYF. Supplemented by reference TRBV28 and TRBJ2-3, the full variable domain reads DVKVTQSSRYLVKRTGEKVFLECVQDMDHENMFWYRQDPGLGLRLIYFSYDVKMKEKGDIPEGYSVSREKKERFSLILESASTNQTSMYLCASSTGHRTDTQYFGPGTRLTVL.

The chain has TRBV2 and TRBJ2-1; TRBD1 agrees at 8 bases. Germline V gene data show CDR1 as SNHLY and CDR2 as FYNNEI. This CDR3 comprises 15 residues. The J segment lost 8 bases and the V segment lost 10 bases, leaving 16 bases of the junction unmatched. The CDR3 protein is CAIDAKRDRWDEQFF. The CDR3 region has the DNA TGTGCCATCGACGCAAAAAGGGACAGGTGGGATGAGCAGTTCTTC. The full variable domain, its missing parts supplied by reference TRBV2 and TRBJ2-1, is EPEVTQTPSHQVTQMGQEVILRCVPISNHLYFYWYRQILGQKVEFLVSFYNNEISEKSEIFDDQFSVERPDGSNFTLKIRSTKLEDSAMYFCAIDAKRDRWDEQFFGPGTRLTVL.

Comments on this clone: At one boundary the junction diverges from the germline segment, which might be a read error. V usage is TRBV7-7 and J usage is TRBJ2-2, with D possibly TRBD1 on 6 matching bases. Germline-derived CDR1 and CDR2 are SSHAT and FNYEAQ (reference sequence). This CDR3 has 15 amino acids. The CDR3, as DNA: TGTGCTAGCAGCTTAGCCCCACAGGGTAGCAGGGAGCTGTTTTTT. This translates into CASSLAPQGSRELFF.

This clone was detected only a few times. This specimen includes other DNA sequences encoding the same CDR3. J is TRBJ2-6 and V is TRBV9; D is possibly TRBD1 (5 bases). The CDR3 covers 15 residues. Germline V gives CDR1 SGDLS, CDR2 YYNGEE. The V end lost 0 bases, the J end lost 2 bases, and 6 bases lay between the germline ends. The CDR3, as DNA: TGTGCCAGCAGCGTAGAAGGGGCTGGGGCCAACGTCCTGACTTTC. Amino acids: CASSVEGAGANVLTF.

CDR3 protein: CASSFRTSGDTGELFF. For the CDR3, the DNA is TGCGCCAGCAGCTTTCGGACTAGCGGAGACACCGGGGAGCTGTTTTTT. The rearrangement joins TRBV5-1 to TRBJ2-2; 10 bases map to TRBD2. V shed 2 bases and J 3 bases; nucleotides not matched to a gene: 4. The CDR3 spans 16 residues. CDR1 is SGHRS, CDR2 YFSETQ, per germline.